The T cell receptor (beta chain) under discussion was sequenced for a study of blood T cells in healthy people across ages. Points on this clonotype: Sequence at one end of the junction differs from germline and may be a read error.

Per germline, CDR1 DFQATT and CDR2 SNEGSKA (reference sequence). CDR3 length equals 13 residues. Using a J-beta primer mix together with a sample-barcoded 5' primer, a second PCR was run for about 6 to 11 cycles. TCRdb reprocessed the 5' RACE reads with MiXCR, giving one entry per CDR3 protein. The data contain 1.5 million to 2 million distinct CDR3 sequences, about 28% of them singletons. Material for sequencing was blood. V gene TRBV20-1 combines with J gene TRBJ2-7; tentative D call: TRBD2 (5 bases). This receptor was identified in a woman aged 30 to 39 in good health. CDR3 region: CGARGNSVNEQYF. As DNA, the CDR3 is TGCGGTGCTAGAGGCAATAGCGTAAACGAGCAGTACTTC.